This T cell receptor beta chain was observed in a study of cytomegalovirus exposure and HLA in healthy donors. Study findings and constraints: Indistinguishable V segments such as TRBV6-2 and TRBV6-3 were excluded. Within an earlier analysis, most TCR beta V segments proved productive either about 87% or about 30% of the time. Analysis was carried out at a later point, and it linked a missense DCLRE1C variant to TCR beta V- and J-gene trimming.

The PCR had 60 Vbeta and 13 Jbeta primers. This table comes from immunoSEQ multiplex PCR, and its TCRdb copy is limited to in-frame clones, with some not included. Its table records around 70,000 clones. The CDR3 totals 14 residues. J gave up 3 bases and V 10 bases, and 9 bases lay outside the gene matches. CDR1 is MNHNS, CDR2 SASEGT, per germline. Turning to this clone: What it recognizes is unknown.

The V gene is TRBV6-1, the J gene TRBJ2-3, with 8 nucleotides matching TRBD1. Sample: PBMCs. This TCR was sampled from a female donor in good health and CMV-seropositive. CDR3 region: CAIRRTGTTDTQYF. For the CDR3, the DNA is TGTGCCATCCGCAGGACAGGGACAACAGATACGCAGTATTTT.